This T cell receptor (beta chain) was captured by sequencing in a study of T-cell reconstitution after alpha-beta-depleted transplantation in children (dated by TCRdb to the mid-2010s). About the full investigation: The study quantitatively tracked T-cell immune reconstitution after TCRalphabeta/CD19-depleted allogeneic hematopoietic cell transplantation in children using TCR repertoire profiling. General findings and caveats noted by the study authors: The apparently early recovery of alphabetaT-cell counts about two months after transplant reportedly depended on only several hundred rapidly expanded clones that came from non-depleted graft cells. The frequencies of hyperexpanded clones fell over the following months, and after one year, T-cell counts and TCRbeta diversity were mostly attributed to newly produced T cells. In some patients, the high TCRbeta diversity seen at day 60 was put down to recipient T cells and intrathymic progenitors that had survived conditioning.

The library was generated by PCR. Sequencer: Illumina HiSeq 2500. TCR libraries were prepared with molecular barcoding, using unique molecular identifiers to normalize TCRbeta repertoire quantification. The public reads were quality trimmed at Q25 with fastp and then assembled into clones with MiXCR by TCRdb, keeping productive beta chains. Rows are combined by CDR3 protein, so each entry shows the most common genes and DNA. Present in this sample are 300,000 to 350,000 distinct CDR3 sequences, 23% of which were seen just once. Clones ranked in the top ten supply approximately 11% of the sample. The CDR3, from cysteine to phenylalanine, totals 15 residues. The DNA shown is the 45-base CDR3, in frame from base 1. From the germline V gene, CDR1 is MDHEN and CDR2 is SYDVKM. Trimming removed 10 bases from V and 3 bases from J, leaving 19 bases between the germline ends. This clonotype was seen a handful of times. This clone's antigen is unknown. Nothing much larger sits one base from this clone, and base qualities are not available.

The meaning of the sample's treatment or condition label: allogeneic hematopoietic cell transplantation with graft depleted of TCRalphabeta T cells and CD19 B cells. Transplant recipients were children who received TCRalphabeta/CD19-depleted allogeneic hematopoietic cell grafts. This chain is built from TRBV28 and TRBJ2-1, and perhaps TRBD2 as D gene, on 5 matching bases. The sequencing used PBMCs, mostly from graft donor cells, collected 180 days after TCRalphabeta/CD19-depleted stem cell transplant. The sequence was obtained from a male patient between 10 and 17 years old who had a stem cell transplant for acute lymphoblastic leukemia, so the T cells may come from the graft donor. This receptor has the CDR3 CAIRRLAAFYNEQFF. The sequence in DNA is TGTGCCATCAGGAGGCTAGCCGCCTTCTACAATGAGCAGTTCTTC.